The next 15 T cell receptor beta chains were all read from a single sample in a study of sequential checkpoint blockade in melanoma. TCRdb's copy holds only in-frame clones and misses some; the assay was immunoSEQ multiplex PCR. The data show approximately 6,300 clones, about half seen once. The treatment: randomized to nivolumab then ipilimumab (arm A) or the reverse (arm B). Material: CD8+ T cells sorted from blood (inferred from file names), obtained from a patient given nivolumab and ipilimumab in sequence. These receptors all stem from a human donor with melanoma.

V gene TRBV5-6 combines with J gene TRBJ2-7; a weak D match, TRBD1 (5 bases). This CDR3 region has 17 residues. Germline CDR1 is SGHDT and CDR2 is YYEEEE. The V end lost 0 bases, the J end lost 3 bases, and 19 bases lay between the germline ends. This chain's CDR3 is CASSLGVVLGAVYEQYF. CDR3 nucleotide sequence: TGTGCCAGCAGCTTGGGGGTCGTTTTAGGGGCTGTCTACGAGCAGTACTTC.

The CDR3 reads CASSQGTSGGLANTGELFF. The CDR3 coding sequence is TGCGCCAGCAGCCAAGGGACTAGCGGGGGACTTGCGAACACCGGGGAGCTGTTTTTT. The chain joins TRBV4-3 to TRBJ2-2; 13 nucleotides agree with TRBD2. J gave up 0 bases and V 1 base, and 5 bases lay outside the gene matches. The germline CDR1 and CDR2 sequences are LGHNA and YSLEER. CDR3 length: 19 amino acids.

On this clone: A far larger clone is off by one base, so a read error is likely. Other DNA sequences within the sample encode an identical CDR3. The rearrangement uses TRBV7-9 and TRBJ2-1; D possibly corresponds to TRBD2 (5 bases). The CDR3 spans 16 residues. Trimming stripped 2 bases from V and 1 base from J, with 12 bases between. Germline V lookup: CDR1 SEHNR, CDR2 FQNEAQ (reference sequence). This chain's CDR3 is CASSLIGESSYNEQFF. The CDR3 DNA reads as TGTGCCAGCAGCTTAATTGGGGAGAGTTCCTACAATGAGCAGTTCTTC.

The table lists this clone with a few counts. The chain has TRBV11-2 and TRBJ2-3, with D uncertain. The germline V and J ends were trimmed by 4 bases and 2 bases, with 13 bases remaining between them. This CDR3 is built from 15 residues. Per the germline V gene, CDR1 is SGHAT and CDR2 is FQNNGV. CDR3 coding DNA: TGTGCCAGCAGCTCCTTTGGCTTTTCCACAGATACGCAGTATTTT. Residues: CASSSFGFSTDTQYF.

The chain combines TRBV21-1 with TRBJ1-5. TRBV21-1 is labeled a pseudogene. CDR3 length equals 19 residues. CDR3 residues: CASSKALGGYPLCNQPQHF. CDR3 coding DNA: TGTGCCAGCAGCAAAGCTTTGGGGGGATACCCTTTATGCAATCAGCCCCAGCATTTT.

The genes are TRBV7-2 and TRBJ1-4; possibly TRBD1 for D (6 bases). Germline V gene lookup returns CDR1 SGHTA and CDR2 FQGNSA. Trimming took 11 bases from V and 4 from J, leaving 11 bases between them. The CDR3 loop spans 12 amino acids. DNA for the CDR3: TGTGCCCACAGAGGGGGTAATGAAAAACTGTTTTTT. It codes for CAHRGGNEKLFF.

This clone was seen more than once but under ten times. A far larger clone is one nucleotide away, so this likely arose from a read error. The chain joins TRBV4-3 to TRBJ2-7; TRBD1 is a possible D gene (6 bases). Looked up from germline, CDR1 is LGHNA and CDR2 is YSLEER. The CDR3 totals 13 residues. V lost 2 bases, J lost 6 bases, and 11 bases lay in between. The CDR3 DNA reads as TGCGCCAGCAGCCAAAGCACAGGGCGCGAGCAGTACTTC. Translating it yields CASSQSTGREQYF.

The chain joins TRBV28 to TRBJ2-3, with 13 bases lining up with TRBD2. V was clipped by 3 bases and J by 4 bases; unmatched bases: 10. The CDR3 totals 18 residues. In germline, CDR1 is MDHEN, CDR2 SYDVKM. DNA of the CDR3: TGTGCCAGCAGTTTTCGGACTAGCGGGGGCCCCCTGGCAGATACGCAGTATTTT. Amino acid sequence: CASSFRTSGGPLADTQYF.

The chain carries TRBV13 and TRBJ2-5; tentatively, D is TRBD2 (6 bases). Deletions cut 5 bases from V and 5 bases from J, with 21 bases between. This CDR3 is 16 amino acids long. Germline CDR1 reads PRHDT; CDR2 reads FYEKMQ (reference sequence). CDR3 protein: CASSLRPEGRGETQYF. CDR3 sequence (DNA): TGTGCCAGCAGCCTTAGACCGGAGGGCCGAGGGGAGACCCAGTACTTC.

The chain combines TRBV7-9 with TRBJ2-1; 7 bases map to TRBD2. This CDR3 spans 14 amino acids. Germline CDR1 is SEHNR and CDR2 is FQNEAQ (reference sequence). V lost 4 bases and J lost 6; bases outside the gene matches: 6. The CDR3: CASSSELATNEQFF. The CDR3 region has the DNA TGTGCCAGCAGCTCAGAACTAGCGACCAATGAGCAGTTCTTC.

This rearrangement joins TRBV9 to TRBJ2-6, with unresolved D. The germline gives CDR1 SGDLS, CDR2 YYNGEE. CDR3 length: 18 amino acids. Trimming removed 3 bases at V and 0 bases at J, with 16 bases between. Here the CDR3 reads CASSASRVQSSGANVLTF. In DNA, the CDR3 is TGTGCCAGCAGCGCAAGCCGGGTCCAAAGCTCTGGGGCCAACGTCCTGACTTTC.

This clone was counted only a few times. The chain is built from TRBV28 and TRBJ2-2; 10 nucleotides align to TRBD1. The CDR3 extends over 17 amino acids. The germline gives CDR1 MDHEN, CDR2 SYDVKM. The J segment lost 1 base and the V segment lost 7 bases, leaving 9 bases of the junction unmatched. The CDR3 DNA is TGTGCCAGCACCCTATCGACAGGGGGCCAGAACACCGGGGAGCTGTTTTTT. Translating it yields CASTLSTGGQNTGELFF. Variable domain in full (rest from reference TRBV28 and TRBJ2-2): DVKVTQSSRYLVKRTGEKVFLECVQDMDHENMFWYRQDPGLGLRLIYFSYDVKMKEKGDIPEGYSVSREKKERFSLILESASTNQTSMYLCASTLSTGGQNTGELFFGEGSRLTVL.

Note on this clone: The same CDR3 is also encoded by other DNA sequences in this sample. The chain's CDR3 is CASSIRLASRVDTQYF. For the CDR3, the DNA is TGTGCCAGTAGTATCCGACTAGCCTCAAGGGTGGATACGCAGTATTTT. The rearrangement uses TRBV19 and TRBJ2-3; 7 bases match TRBD2. Germline CDR1 LNHDA, CDR2 SQIVND (reference sequence). V gave up 3 bases and J gave up 6 bases; unmatched junction bases: 12. The CDR3 has 16 amino acids. The entire variable domain, with the rest obtained from reference TRBV19 and TRBJ2-3, is as follows: DGGITQSPKYLFRKEGQNVTLSCEQNLNHDAMYWYRQDPGQGLRLIYYSQIVNDFQKGDIAEGYSVSREKKESFPLTVTSAQKNPTAFYLCASSIRLASRVDTQYFGPGTRLTVL.

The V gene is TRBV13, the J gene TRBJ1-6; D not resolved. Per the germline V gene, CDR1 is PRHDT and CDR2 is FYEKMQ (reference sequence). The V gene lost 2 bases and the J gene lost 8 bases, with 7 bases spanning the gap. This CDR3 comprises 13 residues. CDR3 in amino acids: CASSLTYDSPLHF. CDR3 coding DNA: TGTGCCAGCAGCTTAACTTATGATTCACCCCTCCACTTT.

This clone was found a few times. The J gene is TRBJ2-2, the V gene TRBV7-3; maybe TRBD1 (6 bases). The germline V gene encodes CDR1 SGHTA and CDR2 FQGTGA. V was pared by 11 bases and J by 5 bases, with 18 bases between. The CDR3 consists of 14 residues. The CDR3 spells CASQRGMGTGELFF. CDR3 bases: TGTGCCTCTCAGAGGGGGATGGGGACCGGGGAGCTGTTTTTT.